The T cell receptor beta chain described here comes from a study of early T cells in non-severe SARS-CoV-2 infection. Study-wide context: Alpha and beta chains were unpaired, from unsorted whole-blood bulk RNA.

This clonotype appeared many times. No antigen is known for it. Unique molecular identifiers were attached to individual cDNA molecules. MiXCR, applied by TCRdb to the 5' RACE reads, yields one record per CDR3 protein. Among over 45,000 distinct CDR3 sequences listed, about 10% were seen once. Findings and caveats of the study: Anti-spike CD8 specificities were favored by VDJdb matching, whose results missed private and CD4 specificities.

The source of this sequence is an adult who was a healthcare worker with PCR-confirmed SARS-CoV-2 infection or an uninfected control (not recorded which). Specimen: whole blood.

CDR3 in amino acids: CASSDVEVPNTEAFF. CDR3 DNA sequence: TGTGCCAGCAGTGACGTTGAGGTTCCGAACACTGAAGCTTTCTTT. The chain recombines TRBV6-4 with TRBJ1-1, with D unresolved. The germline V gene has CDR1 MRHNA and CDR2 SNTAGT. Trimming removed 2 bases from V and 1 base from J, with 11 bases in between. The CDR3 runs 15 residues.